This T cell receptor beta chain is from a study of blood T cell repertoires in COVID-19. Original processing notes: Estimates of nucleated cell counts were drawn from the amplification of reference gene primers. Method: immunoSEQ multiplex PCR; TCRdb's copy keeps in-frame clones and lacks some. The V and J calls and clone size were taken over from that table, and D and trimming were inferred from the DNA. The data show 350,000 to 550,000 clones, roughly 90% seen once. Germline loops: CDR1 SGHRS, CDR2 YFSETQ. Between the trimmed V and J ends, which lost 1 base and 0 bases, there was a span of 4 bases. The CDR3 extends over 13 amino acids.

V gene TRBV5-1 combines with J gene TRBJ2-5, with unresolved D. The sample taken for sequencing was peripheral blood. This clonotype originated in a woman in her twenties or thirties with acute or convalescent COVID-19. In DNA form, the CDR3 reads TGCGCCAGCAGCTTGCCCAACCAAGAGACCCAGTACTTC. As protein: CASSLPNQETQYF. The full variable domain, completed using reference TRBV5-1 and TRBJ2-5, is KAGVTQTPRYLIKTRGQQVTLSCSPISGHRSVSWYQQTPGQGLQFLFEYFSETQRNKGNFPGRFSGRQFSNSRSEMNVSTLELGDSALYLCASSLPNQETQYFGPGTRLLVL.